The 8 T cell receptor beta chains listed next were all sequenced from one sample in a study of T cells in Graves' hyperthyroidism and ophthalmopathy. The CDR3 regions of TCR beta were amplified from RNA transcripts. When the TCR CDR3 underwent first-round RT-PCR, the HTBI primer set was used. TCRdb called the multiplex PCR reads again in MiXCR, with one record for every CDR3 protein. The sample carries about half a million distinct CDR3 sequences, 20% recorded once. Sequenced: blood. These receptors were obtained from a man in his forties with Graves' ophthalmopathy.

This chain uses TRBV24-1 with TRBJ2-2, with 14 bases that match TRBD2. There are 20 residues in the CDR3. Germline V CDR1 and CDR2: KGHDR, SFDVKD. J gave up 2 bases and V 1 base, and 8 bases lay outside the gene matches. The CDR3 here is CATSDFQIGTSGRNTGELFF. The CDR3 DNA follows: TGTGCCACCAGTGATTTTCAGATAGGGACTAGCGGGAGAAACACCGGGGAGCTGTTTTTT.

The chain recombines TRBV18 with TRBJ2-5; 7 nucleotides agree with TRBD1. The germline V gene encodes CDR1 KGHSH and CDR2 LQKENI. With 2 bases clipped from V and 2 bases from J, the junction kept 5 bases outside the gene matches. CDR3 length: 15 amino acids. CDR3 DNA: TGTGCCAGCTCACCAATTTCGACAGGGCAAGAGACCCAGTACTTC. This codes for CASSPISTGQETQYF.

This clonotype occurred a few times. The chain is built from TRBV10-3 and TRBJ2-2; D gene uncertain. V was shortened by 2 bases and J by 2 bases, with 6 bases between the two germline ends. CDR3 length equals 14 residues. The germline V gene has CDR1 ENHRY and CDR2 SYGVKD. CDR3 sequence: CAISENINTGELFF. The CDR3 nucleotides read TGTGCCATCAGTGAGAACATAAACACCGGGGAGCTGTTTTTT.

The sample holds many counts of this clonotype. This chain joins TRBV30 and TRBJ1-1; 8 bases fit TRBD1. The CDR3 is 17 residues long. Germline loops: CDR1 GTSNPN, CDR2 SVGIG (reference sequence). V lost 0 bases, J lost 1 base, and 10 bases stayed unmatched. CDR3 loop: CAWSVGQALLRNTEAFF. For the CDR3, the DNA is TGTGCCTGGAGTGTGGGACAGGCACTGTTGAGGAACACTGAAGCTTTCTTT.

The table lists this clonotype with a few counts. Here the CDR3 reads CATSDGGTAQETQYF. The CDR3, as DNA: TGTGCCACCAGTGATGGTGGGACAGCCCAAGAGACCCAGTACTTC. V is TRBV24-1 and J is TRBJ2-5; TRBD1 agrees at 7 bases. Germline CDR1 reads KGHDR; CDR2 reads SFDVKD. The CDR3 runs 15 residues. Germline trimming cut 3 bases from V and 1 base from J; bases unmatched to any gene: 4.

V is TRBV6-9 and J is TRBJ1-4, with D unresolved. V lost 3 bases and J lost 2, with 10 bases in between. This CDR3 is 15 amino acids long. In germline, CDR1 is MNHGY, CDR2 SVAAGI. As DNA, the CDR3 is TGTGCCAGCAGTTACGTGGTTTCGACTAATGAAAAACTGTTTTTT. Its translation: CASSYVVSTNEKLFF.

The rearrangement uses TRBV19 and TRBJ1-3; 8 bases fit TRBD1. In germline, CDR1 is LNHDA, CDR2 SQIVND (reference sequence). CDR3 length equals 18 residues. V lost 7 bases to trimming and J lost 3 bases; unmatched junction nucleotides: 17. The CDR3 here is CASIDSPQGAAFGNTIYF. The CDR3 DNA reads TGTGCCAGTATCGACTCTCCTCAGGGGGCCGCCTTTGGAAACACCATATATTTT.

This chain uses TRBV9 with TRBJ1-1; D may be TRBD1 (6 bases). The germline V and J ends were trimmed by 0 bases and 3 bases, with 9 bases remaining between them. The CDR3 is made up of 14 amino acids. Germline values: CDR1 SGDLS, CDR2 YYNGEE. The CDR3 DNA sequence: TGTGCCAGCAGCGTAGGAGGGGGGGACACTGAAGCTTTCTTT. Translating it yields CASSVGGGDTEAFF.